One and the same sample provided the 18 T cell receptor beta chains below, sequenced in a study of blood T cells in healthy people across ages (dated by TCRdb to about 2015). The library was prepared using 5' RACE. The instrument given in TCRdb is Illumina HiSeq 2500. A second 7 to 11 cycle PCR used a sample-barcoded 5' primer and a J-beta primer mix. Starting from the raw public reads, TCRdb applied fastp trimming at Q25, assembled clones with MiXCR and retained in-frame beta chains. Merged by CDR3 protein, the rows form single entries marked with the most common genes and DNA. Across this sample there are 650,000 to 1,000,000 distinct CDR3 sequences, with about 37% seen only once. The ten largest clones take up 10% to 15% of the sample. Sequencing used blood. Source of these receptors: a man younger than 35 in good health.

This clonotype was recorded at least ten times. The chain is built from TRBV5-6 and TRBJ2-1, with TRBD1 matching 12 bases. The CDR3 is 15 residues long. In germline, CDR1 is SGHDT, CDR2 YYEEEE. Trimming cost V 4 bases and J 7 bases; bases outside gene matches: 6. CDR3 residues: CASSPGTGGTNEQFF. CDR3 nucleotides: TGTGCCAGCAGCCCCGGGACAGGGGGCACAAATGAGCAGTTCTTC. The full variable domain, with the rest looked up from reference TRBV5-6 and TRBJ2-1, is DAGVTQSPTHLIKTRGQQVTLRCSPKSGHDTVSWYQQALGQGPQFIFQYYEEEERQRGNFPDRFSGHQFPNYSSELNVNALLLGDSALYLCASSPGTGGTNEQFFGPGTRLTVL.

This clonotype was counted only a few times. The chain uses TRBV5-1 and TRBJ2-2; D is possibly TRBD2 (5 bases). CDR1 and CDR2 (germline): SGHRS, YFSETQ. The CDR3 is made up of 14 amino acids. Between the trimmed V and J ends, which lost 5 bases and 2 bases, there was a span of 10 bases. CDR3 bases: TGCGCCAGCAGATACCGGGGTAACACCGGGGAGCTGTTTTTT. The encoded protein is CASRYRGNTGELFF. The full variable domain, completed using reference TRBV5-1 and TRBJ2-2, is KAGVTQTPRYLIKTRGQQVTLSCSPISGHRSVSWYQQTPGQGLQFLFEYFSETQRNKGNFPGRFSGRQFSNSRSEMNVSTLELGDSALYLCASRYRGNTGELFFGEGSRLTVL.

In this sample, this clonotype turned up a few times. J is TRBJ2-3 and V is TRBV5-1, with a tentative D call TRBD2 (6 bases). The V gene lost 4 bases and the J gene lost 2 bases, with 14 bases spanning the gap. The germline gives CDR1 SGHRS, CDR2 YFSETQ. CDR3 size: 15 residues. As DNA, the CDR3 is TGCGCCAGCAGCCCGGACTACCCCAACACAGATACGCAGTATTTT. Protein product: CASSPDYPNTDTQYF.

The V gene is TRBV20-1, the J gene TRBJ1-2; unclear D gene. This CDR3 comprises 12 residues. Germline V CDR1 and CDR2: DFQATT, SNEGSKA (reference sequence). Between the trimmed V and J ends, which lost 2 bases and 3 bases, there was a span of 7 bases. The CDR3 here is CSARSVYYGYTF. The CDR3 DNA follows: TGCAGTGCTAGATCGGTCTACTATGGCTACACCTTC.

This chain connects TRBV20-1 to TRBJ2-3, with D perhaps assigned TRBD1 or TRBD2 (5 bases each). With 6 bases removed from V and 7 bases from J, the gap between germline ends came to 20 bases. The length of the CDR3 is 14 residues. Per germline, CDR1 DFQATT and CDR2 SNEGSKA (reference sequence). The CDR3 coding sequence is TGCAGTGCCCTTCTCGGGGCGGATCTCAATACGCAGTATTTT. The encoded protein is CSALLGADLNTQYF.

V and J are TRBV2 and TRBJ2-3; a weak D match, TRBD2 (5 bases). The CDR3 sequence is 14 residues long. Germline CDR1 is SNHLY and CDR2 is FYNNEI. V was cut by 3 bases and J by 4 bases, with 11 bases left in between. CDR3 DNA: TGTGCCAGCAGTGACCGGAGGACTTCAGATACGCAGTATTTT. Residues: CASSDRRTSDTQYF.

This chain connects TRBV5-1 to TRBJ2-2; the D call may be TRBD1 or TRBD2 (6 bases each). Trimming removed 1 base from V and 2 bases from J, with 18 bases in between. CDR1 is SGHRS, CDR2 YFSETQ, per germline. CDR3 length: 18 residues. The CDR3 DNA reads TGCGCCAGCAGCTTGCTGTTCTCGGGGGCGGAAAACACCGGGGAGCTGTTTTTT. Its protein product is CASSLLFSGAENTGELFF.

This clonotype was counted a few times. The chain carries TRBV12-3 or TRBV12-4 and TRBJ2-7, with 11 positions matching TRBD2. The CDR3 is 16 residues long. V was clipped by 6 bases and J by 3 bases; unmatched bases: 10. The CDR3 nucleotides are TGTGCCAGCAGCTCCTCTTCCGGGACTAGCGGCTACGAGCAGTACTTC. Translating it yields CASSSSSGTSGYEQYF.

This chain uses TRBV7-9 with TRBJ1-5; 7 bases are a match to TRBD1. V shed 5 bases and J 9 bases; nucleotides not matched to a gene: 13. In germline, CDR1 is SEHNR, CDR2 FQNEAQ (reference sequence). The CDR3 covers 15 residues. The CDR3 nucleotides read TGTGCCAGCAGCCATACAGGGGATGAGAGGGTGCCCCAGCATTTT. This gives the protein CASSHTGDERVPQHF. Combining the CDR3 with reference TRBV7-9 and TRBJ1-5 gives the whole variable domain DTGVSQNPRHKITKRGQNVTFRCDPISEHNRLYWYRQTLGQGPEFLTYFQNEAQLEKSRLLSDRFSAERPKGSFSTLEIQRTEQGDSAMYLCASSHTGDERVPQHFGDGTRLSIL.

This clonotype was detected many times. The J gene is TRBJ2-1, the V gene TRBV27; 11 bases agree with TRBD1. V shed 7 bases, J shed 4 bases, and the junction held 9 bases outside the gene matches. The CDR3 runs 16 residues. The germline V gene encodes CDR1 MNHEY and CDR2 SMNVEV (reference sequence). CDR3 nucleotide sequence: TGTGCCAGCAACCTCCTCGGGACAGGGGGGTACAATGAGCAGTTCTTC. Protein product: CASNLLGTGGYNEQFF.

V and J are TRBV9 and TRBJ2-3; TRBD1 aligns across 8 bases. Germline CDR1 SGDLS, CDR2 YYNGEE. V lost 4 bases and J lost 0; bases outside the gene matches: 10. The CDR3 has 17 amino acids. CDR3 sequence reads: CASSPLFWTGSTDTQYF. Written as DNA, the CDR3 is TGTGCCAGCAGCCCGCTTTTTTGGACAGGGAGCACAGATACGCAGTATTTT. Using reference TRBV9 and TRBJ2-3 for the parts outside the CDR3, the full variable domain is DSGVTQTPKHLITATGQRVTLRCSPRSGDLSVYWYQQSLDQGLQFLIQYYNGEERAKGNILERFSAQQFPDLHSELNLSSLELGDSALYFCASSPLFWTGSTDTQYFGPGTRLTVL.

This chain links TRBV7-9 with TRBJ2-3; 7 nucleotides match TRBD1. This CDR3 has 15 amino acids. V shed 5 bases, J shed 3 bases, and the junction held 8 bases outside the gene matches. Germline CDR1 reads SEHNR; CDR2 reads FQNEAQ (reference sequence). CDR3 DNA sequence: TGTGCCAGCAGCGCCCAGGGACAGAATACAGATACGCAGTATTTT. Translating gives CASSAQGQNTDTQYF.

The chain is built from TRBV27 and TRBJ2-1, with TRBD2 identical over 12 bases. With V trimmed by 6 bases and J by 0 bases, 9 bases remained unmatched. In germline, CDR1 is MNHEY, CDR2 SMNVEV (reference sequence). The CDR3 has 18 residues. Written as DNA, the CDR3 is TGTGCCAGCAGAAGAGGACTAGCGGGGACGAGCTCCTACAATGAGCAGTTCTTC. It codes for CASRRGLAGTSSYNEQFF.

This clonotype was recorded many times. The chain employs TRBV29-1 and TRBJ2-5, with 8 nucleotides matching TRBD1. V shed 0 bases, J shed 3 bases, and the junction held 6 bases outside the gene matches. Germline CDR1 SQVTM, CDR2 ANQGSEA. There are 15 residues in the CDR3. The CDR3 loop is CSVEDLPDREETQYF. The DNA of the CDR3 is TGCAGCGTTGAAGACCTACCGGACAGGGAAGAGACCCAGTACTTC.

This clonotype turned up a few times. The rearrangement uses TRBV7-2 and TRBJ2-7; a weak D match, TRBD1 (6 bases). Germline values: CDR1 SGHTA, CDR2 FQGNSA. V gave up 4 bases and J gave up 0 bases, with 22 bases separating them. The CDR3 extends over 18 amino acids. The CDR3 coding sequence is TGTGCCAGCAGCTCAACCGGGTGGATACAGGGAAGCTCCTACGAGCAGTACTTC. It specifies CASSSTGWIQGSSYEQYF.

The chain is built from TRBV29-1 and TRBJ1-2; no firm D call. Trimming removed 6 bases from V and 4 bases from J, with 12 bases in between. From germline, CDR1 is SQVTM and CDR2 ANQGSEA. This CDR3 has 12 amino acids. CDR3 DNA: TGCAGCGTCCGACTGGGAACCTATGGCTACACCTTC. This sequence encodes CSVRLGTYGYTF.

V usage is TRBV12-3 or TRBV12-4 and J usage is TRBJ1-6; no reliable D call. The CDR3 length is 14 residues. Trimming took 5 bases from V and 7 from J, leaving 12 bases between them. CDR3 in DNA: TGTGCCAGCAGTGCGTCCGCGAGGAATTCACCCCTCCACTTT. The encoded protein is CASSASARNSPLHF.

This clonotype was recorded a few times. The DNA for the CDR3 is TGCGCCAGCAGCCCAGGACAGGGGGCATCTATTTATGAAGCTTTCTTT. It specifies CASSPGQGASIYEAFF. This rearrangement joins TRBV5-1 to TRBJ1-1; 11 bases line up with TRBD1. The CDR3 runs to 16 residues. J was trimmed by 7 bases and V by 4 bases; bases with no gene match: 12. Germline V lookup: CDR1 SGHRS, CDR2 YFSETQ.